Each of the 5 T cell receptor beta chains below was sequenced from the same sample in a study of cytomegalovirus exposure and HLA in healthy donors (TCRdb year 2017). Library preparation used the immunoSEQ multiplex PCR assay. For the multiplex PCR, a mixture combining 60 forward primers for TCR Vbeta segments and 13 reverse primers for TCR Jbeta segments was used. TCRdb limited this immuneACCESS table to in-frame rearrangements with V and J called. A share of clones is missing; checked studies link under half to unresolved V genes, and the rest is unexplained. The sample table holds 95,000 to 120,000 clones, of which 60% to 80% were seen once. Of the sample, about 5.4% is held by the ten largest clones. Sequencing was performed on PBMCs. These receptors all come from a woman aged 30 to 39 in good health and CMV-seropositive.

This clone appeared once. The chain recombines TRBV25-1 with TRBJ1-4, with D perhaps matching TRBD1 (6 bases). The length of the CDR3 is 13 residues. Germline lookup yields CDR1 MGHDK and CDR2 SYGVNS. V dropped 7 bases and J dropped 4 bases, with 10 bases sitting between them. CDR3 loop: CASNDRYNEKLFF. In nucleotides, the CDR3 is TGTGCCAGCAACGACAGGTATAATGAAAAACTGTTTTTT.

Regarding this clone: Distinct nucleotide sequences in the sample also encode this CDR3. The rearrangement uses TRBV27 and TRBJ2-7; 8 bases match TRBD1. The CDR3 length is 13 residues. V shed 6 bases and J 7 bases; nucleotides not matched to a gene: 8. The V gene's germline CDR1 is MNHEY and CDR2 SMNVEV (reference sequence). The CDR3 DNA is TGTGCCAGCAGCCCGACAGGGGCCGGGGAGCAGTACTTC. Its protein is CASSPTGAGEQYF.

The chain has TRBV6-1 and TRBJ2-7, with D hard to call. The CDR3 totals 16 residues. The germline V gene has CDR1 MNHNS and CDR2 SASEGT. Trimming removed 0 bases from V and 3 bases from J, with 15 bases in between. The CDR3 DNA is TGTGCCAGCAGTGAAGCGGTAGAAGCGAGCTACTACGAGCAGTACTTC. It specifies CASSEAVEASYYEQYF.

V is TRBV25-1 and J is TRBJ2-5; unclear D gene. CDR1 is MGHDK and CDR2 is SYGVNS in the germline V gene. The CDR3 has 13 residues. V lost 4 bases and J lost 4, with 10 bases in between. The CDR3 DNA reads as TGTGCCAGCAGTGTAAACGAGAGAGAGACCCAGTACTTC. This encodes CASSVNERETQYF.

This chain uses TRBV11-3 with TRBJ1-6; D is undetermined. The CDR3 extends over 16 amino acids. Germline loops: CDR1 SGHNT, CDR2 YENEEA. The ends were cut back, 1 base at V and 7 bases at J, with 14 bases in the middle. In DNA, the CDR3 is TGTGCCAGCAGCTTAGTTTTATTGGGCCCAAATTCACCCCTCCACTTT. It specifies CASSLVLLGPNSPLHF.